The 19 T cell receptor beta chains below come from one sample, sequenced in a study of PD-1 blockade in classical Hodgkin lymphoma. Profiling relied on immunoSEQ multiplex PCR, and the TCRdb table lists in-frame clones only, not all of them. This repertoire shows around 14,000 clones, around 88% found once; its top ten account for about 25%. Every one of the patients relapsed after autologous stem cell transplantation (brentuximab vedotin exposure was variable). Source: peripheral blood mononuclear cells (PBMCs), taken before the second cycle of nivolumab. The source is a human donor with classical Hodgkin lymphoma.

This clone was counted a few times. The J gene is TRBJ1-2, the V gene TRBV19; D unresolved. V was clipped by 4 bases and J by 2 bases, with 8 bases between them. This CDR3 contains 13 residues. Germline CDR1 LNHDA, CDR2 SQIVND (reference sequence). This chain's CDR3 is CASSTQGNYGYTF. The DNA of the CDR3 is TGTGCCAGTAGTACCCAAGGCAACTATGGCTACACCTTC.

V is TRBV28 and J is TRBJ1-1; D not resolved. From germline, CDR1 is MDHEN and CDR2 SYDVKM. This CDR3 contains 15 residues. Trimming took 1 base from V and 0 from J, leaving 9 bases between them. The DNA for the CDR3 is TGTGCCAGCAGTTTATCCAGCCTCATGAACACTGAAGCTTTCTTT. This codes for CASSLSSLMNTEAFF. Full variable domain (rest looked up from reference TRBV28 and TRBJ1-1): DVKVTQSSRYLVKRTGEKVFLECVQDMDHENMFWYRQDPGLGLRLIYFSYDVKMKEKGDIPEGYSVSREKKERFSLILESASTNQTSMYLCASSLSSLMNTEAFFGQGTRLTVV.

The table lists this clone with a few counts. The chain couples TRBV28 to TRBJ2-7; D could derive from TRBD1 or TRBD2 (5 bases each). The germline CDR1 and CDR2 sequences are MDHEN and SYDVKM. This CDR3 contains 14 residues. V was trimmed by 6 bases and J by 2 bases, leaving 14 bases between them. The CDR3 reads CASSQPGTAYEQYF. The CDR3 DNA is TGTGCCAGCAGCCAACCCGGGACCGCCTACGAGCAGTACTTC. The whole variable domain, remainder taken from reference TRBV28 and TRBJ2-7, is DVKVTQSSRYLVKRTGEKVFLECVQDMDHENMFWYRQDPGLGLRLIYFSYDVKMKEKGDIPEGYSVSREKKERFSLILESASTNQTSMYLCASSQPGTAYEQYFGPGTRLTVT.

This clone was recorded once. V usage is TRBV18 and J usage is TRBJ1-1; D gene unclear. Germline assignment: CDR1 KGHSH and CDR2 LQKENI. V lost 0 bases, J lost 1 base, and 9 bases lay in between. This CDR3 is built from 15 residues. The CDR3, as DNA: TGTGCCAGCTCACCACCTTCAGGCCAGAACACTGAAGCTTTCTTT. It specifies CASSPPSGQNTEAFF.

The J gene is TRBJ2-3, the V gene TRBV7-3; D is undetermined. This CDR3 has 13 amino acids. Trimming cost V 3 bases and J 1 base, with 5 bases left between them. Germline V lookup: CDR1 SGHTA, CDR2 FQGTGA. The CDR3, as DNA: TGTGCCAGCAGCTTCCAAGGCACAGATACGCAGTATTTT. It yields the protein CASSFQGTDTQYF.

The chain carries TRBV4-1 and TRBJ2-3; 11 bases map to TRBD2. Germline V gene lookup returns CDR1 MGHRA and CDR2 YSYEKL. The CDR3 loop spans 16 amino acids. V shed 1 base and J 6 bases; nucleotides not matched to a gene: 6. The CDR3 nucleotides read TGCGCCAGCAGCCAAGGGACTAGCGGGTTCTTTGATACGCAGTATTTT. Protein: CASSQGTSGFFDTQYF.

The gene calls are TRBV11-2 and TRBJ2-4; 7 nucleotides match TRBD2. Trimming took 6 bases from V and 3 from J; bases not matched to a gene: 8. Germline V lookup: CDR1 SGHAT, CDR2 FQNNGV. CDR3 length: 15 amino acids. CDR3 residues: CASSSGTGGKNIQYF. The CDR3 bases are TGTGCCAGCAGTTCGGGAACGGGGGGCAAAAACATTCAGTACTTC.

The chain uses TRBV5-1 and TRBJ2-5; D uncertain. V shed 6 bases and J shed 5 bases, with 8 bases lying between them. The germline CDR1 and CDR2 sequences are SGHRS and YFSETQ. The CDR3 loop spans 11 amino acids. CDR3 DNA: TGCGCCAGCACGACTCAGGAGACCCAGTACTTC. Translation: CASTTQETQYF.

This clone appeared once. The chain is built from TRBV19 and TRBJ1-1, with D perhaps matching TRBD1 (5 bases). V lost 4 bases, J lost 2 bases, and 14 bases lay in between. The CDR3 contains 15 residues. Looked up from germline, CDR1 is LNHDA and CDR2 is SQIVND (reference sequence). Here the CDR3 reads CASSNSQGGNTEAFF. The DNA of the CDR3 is TGTGCCAGTAGTAATTCCCAGGGAGGTAACACTGAAGCTTTCTTT.

The chain uses TRBV5-1 and TRBJ1-6; TRBD1 might be the D (6 bases). In germline, CDR1 is SGHRS, CDR2 YFSETQ. V shed 5 bases and J shed 11 bases, with 17 bases lying between them. The CDR3 sequence is 14 residues long. The CDR3 DNA sequence: TGCGCCAGCAGTGCGAACAGGGCGAATCCACCCCTCCACTTT. Amino acids: CASSANRANPPLHF.

The chain is built from TRBV10-3 and TRBJ2-1; tentative D call: TRBD2 (6 bases). The V gene's germline CDR1 is ENHRY and CDR2 SYGVKD. There are 16 residues in the CDR3. V was pared by 5 bases and J by 5 bases, with 19 bases between. The CDR3 reads CAISRAQGGFDNEQFF. The DNA of the CDR3 is TGTGCCATCAGTAGGGCGCAGGGAGGTTTTGACAATGAGCAGTTCTTC.

This clone was detected once. The CDR3 sequence: CASSPPDRKPYF. The DNA of the CDR3 is TGTGCCAGCAGTCCTCCAGACAGGAAGCCGTACTTC. J is TRBJ2-7 and V is TRBV7-9; a possible D gene is TRBD1 (6 bases). V shed 6 bases and J shed 12 bases, with 18 bases lying between them. CDR3 length: 12 amino acids. Germline V gene data show CDR1 as SEHNR and CDR2 as FQNEAQ (reference sequence).

This clone was recorded a few times. J is TRBJ1-1 and V is TRBV19; no clear D gene. This CDR3 comprises 13 residues. The germline V gene has CDR1 LNHDA and CDR2 SQIVND (reference sequence). The V and J ends lost 8 bases and 3 bases respectively, with 13 bases between them. Here the CDR3 reads CASRFTADTEAFF. CDR3 sequence (DNA): TGTGCCAGTCGCTTTACAGCGGACACTGAAGCTTTCTTT.

Remarks on this clone: Just one base apart from a much larger clone, this may be a read error. J is TRBJ2-4 and V is TRBV7-2, with D hard to call. CDR3 length equals 15 residues. The V gene lost 1 base and the J gene lost 3 bases, with 10 bases spanning the gap. CDR1 and CDR2 from the germline V gene are SGHTA and FQGNSA. CDR3 nucleotides: TGTGCCAGCAGCTTAGTGGATAGATTCAAAAACATTCAGTACTTC. It encodes CASSLVDRFKNIQYF.

The gene calls are TRBV7-2 and TRBJ1-1, with unresolved D. From germline, CDR1 is SGHTA and CDR2 FQGNSA. The CDR3 is 12 residues long. V was clipped by 2 bases and J by 0 bases, with 1 base between them. The CDR3 DNA follows: TGTGCCAGCAGCTTACTGAACACTGAAGCTTTCTTT. It specifies CASSLLNTEAFF. The complete variable domain, with remaining parts taken from reference TRBV7-2 and TRBJ1-1, reads GAGVSQSPSNKVTEKGKDVELRCDPISGHTALYWYRQSLGQGLEFLIYFQGNSAPDKSGLPSDRFSAERTGGSVSTLTIQRTQQEDSAVYLCASSLLNTEAFFGQGTRLTVV.

The chain is built from TRBV2 and TRBJ1-5, with D perhaps matching TRBD1 (5 bases). V dropped 4 bases and J dropped 2 bases, with 9 bases sitting between them. The CDR3 spans 14 residues. CDR1 and CDR2 from the germline V gene are SNHLY and FYNNEI. As DNA, the CDR3 is TGTGCCAGCAGTGTGGGGGTTGGCAATCAGCCCCAGCATTTT. Its translation: CASSVGVGNQPQHF. The entire variable domain, with the rest obtained from reference TRBV2 and TRBJ1-5, is as follows: EPEVTQTPSHQVTQMGQEVILRCVPISNHLYFYWYRQILGQKVEFLVSFYNNEISEKSEIFDDQFSVERPDGSNFTLKIRSTKLEDSAMYFCASSVGVGNQPQHFGDGTRLSIL.

V is TRBV27 and J is TRBJ1-5; D might be TRBD1 (6 bases). Trimming took off 3 bases at V and 4 bases at J, with 16 bases between the two ends. Germline CDR1 is MNHEY and CDR2 is SMNVEV (reference sequence). This CDR3 has 16 amino acids. The CDR3 loop is CASSFRGAGINQPQHF. The CDR3 DNA sequence: TGTGCCAGCAGTTTCCGGGGGGCCGGGATTAATCAGCCCCAGCATTTT.

The genes are TRBV7-2 and TRBJ1-4, with a possible D match to TRBD1 (5 bases). This CDR3 contains 14 residues. Germline values: CDR1 SGHTA, CDR2 FQGNSA. The V and J ends lost 0 bases and 6 bases respectively, with 8 bases between them. The DNA for the CDR3 is TGTGCCAGCAGCTTAGCGGTGGGGGATGAAAAACTGTTTTTT. This codes for CASSLAVGDEKLFF. Full variable domain (remainder filled in from reference TRBV7-2 and TRBJ1-4): GAGVSQSPSNKVTEKGKDVELRCDPISGHTALYWYRQSLGQGLEFLIYFQGNSAPDKSGLPSDRFSAERTGGSVSTLTIQRTQQEDSAVYLCASSLAVGDEKLFFGSGTQLSVL.

The chain couples TRBV4-2 to TRBJ1-3; D is unclear. Trimming shortened V by 3 bases and J by 0 bases, and 15 bases separated the two germline ends. CDR1 is LGHNA and CDR2 is YNFKEQ in the germline V gene. This CDR3 contains 17 residues. CDR3 in DNA: TGTGCCAGCAGCCACAACGTTCAGACCAACTCTGGAAACACCATATATTTT. Translation: CASSHNVQTNSGNTIYF.